The rows below give T cell receptor beta chains drawn from one sample of a study of blood T cells in healthy people across ages. TCRdb re-analysed the 5' RACE reads in MiXCR, keeping a single row per CDR3 protein. The repertoire holds 700,000 to 800,000 distinct CDR3 sequences, with 40% to 45% as singletons. Sequenced input: blood. The receptors come from a woman aged 60-70 years in good health. Both conserved end residues are part of each CDR3. D genes are given only for firm matches. Clone size is shown for a subset of rows, as once, few, many or a class of expanded clone.

d_call	v_call	clone_size	cdr3_length	j_call	cdr3_aa	cdr3_nt
.	TRBV3-1	.	15	TRBJ1-2	CASSARVGGSYGYTF	TGTGCCAGCAGCGCAAGAGTCGGGGGTTCCTATGGCTACACCTTC
.	TRBV20-1	.	15	TRBJ2-5	CSAREEGVLLKTQYF	TGCAGTGCTAGGGAAGAAGGCGTATTGCTGAAGACCCAGTACTTC
.	TRBV11-2	few	13	TRBJ1-1	CASSRDPGAEAFF	TGTGCCAGCAGCCGGGACCCCGGGGCTGAAGCTTTCTTT
TRBD2	TRBV29-1	many	12	TRBJ2-3	CSVEDGGETQYF	TGCAGCGTTGAAGATGGGGGGGAGACGCAGTATTTT
TRBD2	TRBV6-5	many	15	TRBJ2-7	CASRSTSGRSYEQYF	TGTGCCAGCAGGTCTACTAGCGGGAGATCGTACGAGCAGTACTTC
.	TRBV20-1	.	13	TRBJ1-5	CSALRGSNQPQHF	TGCAGTGCTCTACGGGGGTCTAATCAGCCCCAGCATTTT
.	TRBV10-3	.	13	TRBJ2-3	CAISGPAPDTQYF	TGTGCCATCAGTGGTCCCGCCCCAGATACGCAGTATTTT
TRBD2	TRBV7-3	.	16	TRBJ2-3	CASSPGLAGVLNTQYF	TGTGCCAGCAGCCCCGGACTAGCGGGAGTTTTAAATACGCAGTATTTT
.	TRBV18	few	12	TRBJ2-5	CASSAQEETQYF	TGTGCCAGCTCAGCGCAGGAAGAGACCCAGTACTTC
.	TRBV2	many	16	TRBJ2-5	CASSEARGAPQETQYF	TGTGCCAGCAGTGAAGCCCGGGGGGCTCCCCAAGAGACCCAGTACTTC
.	TRBV6-5	.	17	TRBJ2-2	CASSYSKTAFNTGGLFF	TGTGCCAGCAGTTACTCGAAAACGGCTTTTAACACCGGGGGGCTGTTTTTT
.	TRBV7-9	many	14	TRBJ2-7	CASSSLDIHYEQYF	TGTGCCAGCAGTTCCCTCGACATTCATTACGAGCAGTACTTC
TRBD2	TRBV2	.	15	TRBJ2-5	CASSRTSEGQETQYF	TGTGCCAGCAGCAGGACTAGCGAAGGCCAAGAGACCCAGTACTTC
TRBD1	TRBV29-1	few	15	TRBJ2-3	CSVHGMGQITDTQYF	TGCAGCGTTCACGGGATGGGACAGATAACAGATACGCAGTATTTT
.	TRBV29-1	few	13	TRBJ1-1	CSGRKALNTEAFF	TGCAGCGGACGCAAGGCATTGAACACTGAAGCTTTCTTT
.	TRBV20-1	.	15	TRBJ2-5	CSASDGMGSAETQYF	TGCAGTGCTAGCGATGGGATGGGCTCGGCTGAGACCCAGTACTTC
TRBD2	TRBV6-5	.	13	TRBJ2-7	CASRTSRPYEQYF	TGTGCCAGCAGGACTAGCAGACCCTACGAGCAGTACTTC
.	TRBV5-4	.	15	TRBJ2-4	CASSLGRSGKNIQYF	TGTGCCAGCAGCTTGGGCCGCTCTGGAAAAAACATTCAGTACTTC
TRBD1	TRBV5-1	many	17	TRBJ2-3	CASSYPTDRGGTDTQYF	TGCGCCAGCAGCTACCCGACAGACAGGGGTGGCACAGATACGCAGTATTTT
TRBD2	TRBV6-5	few	19	TRBJ2-7	CASSYHDPGGTSGTYEQYF	TGTGCCAGCAGTTATCACGACCCGGGAGGGACTAGCGGAACTTACGAGCAGTACTTC
.	TRBV5-5	.	16	TRBJ1-5	CASSLAGSGINQPQHF	TGTGCCAGCAGCTTGGCCGGGTCAGGCATCAATCAGCCCCAGCATTTT
TRBD2	TRBV5-6	.	20	TRBJ2-3	CASRSVGVAGGPGVTDTQYF	TGTGCCAGCAGATCCGTTGGGGTAGCGGGGGGCCCGGGAGTCACAGATACGCAGTATTTT
TRBD2	TRBV6-1	few	15	TRBJ2-3	CASSDSGALTDTQYF	TGTGCCAGCAGTGATAGCGGGGCTCTCACAGATACGCAGTATTTT
.	TRBV5-1	.	15	TRBJ2-1	CASSWAGRGNNEQFF	TGCGCCAGCAGCTGGGCCGGGCGGGGTAACAATGAGCAGTTCTTC
.	TRBV7-2	.	13	TRBJ2-5	CASSLRTDETQYF	TGTGCCAGCAGCTTAAGGACAGATGAGACCCAGTACTTC
.	TRBV5-1	few	15	TRBJ2-7	CASSLGGGGAGEQYF	TGCGCCAGCAGCTTGGGGGGTGGGGGCGCAGGCGAGCAGTACTTC
.	TRBV28	.	13	TRBJ2-7	CASSVDVAYEQYF	TGTGCCAGCAGTGTAGATGTCGCCTACGAGCAGTACTTC
.	TRBV3-1	.	17	TRBJ2-5	CASSQPAVVDYQETQYF	TGTGCCAGCAGCCAACCGGCGGTGGTGGATTACCAAGAGACCCAGTACTTC
TRBD2	TRBV20-1	.	14	TRBJ2-5	CSARSGGAHETQYF	TGCAGTGCAAGAAGCGGGGGGGCTCACGAGACCCAGTACTTC
.	TRBV20-1	few	14	TRBJ1-1	CSASWSRQNTEAFF	TGCAGTGCTAGTTGGTCCAGACAGAACACTGAAGCTTTCTTT
.	TRBV7-2	.	14	TRBJ1-2	CASSLQAVNYGYTF	TGTGCCAGCAGCTTACAGGCCGTAAACTATGGCTACACCTTC
TRBD2	TRBV5-1	once	16	TRBJ2-7	CASSLALTSGYNEQYF	TGCGCCAGCAGCTTGGCCCTCACTAGCGGGTACAATGAGCAGTACTTC